The clone carrying this T cell receptor (beta chain) was picked up many times. As yet, its antigen is unknown. This entry is derived from a study of CD8 T cells in ankylosing spondylitis. Regarding the study as a whole: About 8 highly homologous variants made up a TCR beta motif, and this motif appeared characteristic of ankylosing spondylitis blood. Within peripheral blood, clones linked to disease were CD8+ and relatively rare. Reactive arthritis synovial fluid and blood were previously reported to contain some motif variants.

This CDR3 comprises 14 residues. The V segment lost 8 bases and the J segment 5 bases; nucleotides outside the gene matches: 11. Germline V CDR1 and CDR2: SQVTM, ANQGSEA. Libraries for TCR beta were made by quantitative 5'-RACE with molecular barcodes. One entry per CDR3 protein results from TCRdb running MiXCR on the 5' RACE reads. The sample has 350,000 or so distinct CDR3 sequences, roughly 8% seen once. Sample: blood, either unsorted or a sorted T cell fraction (not recorded which). This receptor was obtained from a male donor with ankylosing spondylitis. V usage is TRBV29-1 and J usage is TRBJ2-3, with TRBD2 matching over 9 bases. Here the CDR3 DNA reads TGCAGCTGGCGGCGGGAGGGCCATAGAGATACGCAGTATTTT. Residues: CSWRREGHRDTQYF.